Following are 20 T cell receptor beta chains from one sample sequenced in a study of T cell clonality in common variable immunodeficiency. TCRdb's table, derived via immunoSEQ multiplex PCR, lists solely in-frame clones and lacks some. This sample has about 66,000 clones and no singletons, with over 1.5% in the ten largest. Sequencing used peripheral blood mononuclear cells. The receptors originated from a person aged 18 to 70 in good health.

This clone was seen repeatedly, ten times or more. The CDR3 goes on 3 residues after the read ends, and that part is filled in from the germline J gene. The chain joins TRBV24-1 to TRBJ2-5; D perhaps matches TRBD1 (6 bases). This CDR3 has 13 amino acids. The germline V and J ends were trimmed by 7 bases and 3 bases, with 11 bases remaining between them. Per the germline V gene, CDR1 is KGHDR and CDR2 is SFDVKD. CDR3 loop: CATRDSRKETQYF. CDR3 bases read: TGTGCCACCAGGGACAGCCGCAAAGAGACC.

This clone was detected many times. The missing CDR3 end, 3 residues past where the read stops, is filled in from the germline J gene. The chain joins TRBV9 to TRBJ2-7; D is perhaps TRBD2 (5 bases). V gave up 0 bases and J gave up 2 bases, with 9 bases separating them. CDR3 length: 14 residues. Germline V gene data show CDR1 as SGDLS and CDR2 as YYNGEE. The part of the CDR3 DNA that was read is TGTGCCAGCAGCGTAGGCAGCGGTCCCTACGAG. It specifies CASSVGSGPYE. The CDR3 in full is CASSVGSGPYEQYF.

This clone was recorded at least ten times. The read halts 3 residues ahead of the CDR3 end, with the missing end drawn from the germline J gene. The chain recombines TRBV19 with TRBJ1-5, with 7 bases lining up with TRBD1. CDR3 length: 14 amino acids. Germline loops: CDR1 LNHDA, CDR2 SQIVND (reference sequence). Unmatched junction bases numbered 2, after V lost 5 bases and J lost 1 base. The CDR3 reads CASSGQASNQPQHF. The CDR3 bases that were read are TGTGCCAGTAGTGGACAGGCGAGCAATCAGCCC.

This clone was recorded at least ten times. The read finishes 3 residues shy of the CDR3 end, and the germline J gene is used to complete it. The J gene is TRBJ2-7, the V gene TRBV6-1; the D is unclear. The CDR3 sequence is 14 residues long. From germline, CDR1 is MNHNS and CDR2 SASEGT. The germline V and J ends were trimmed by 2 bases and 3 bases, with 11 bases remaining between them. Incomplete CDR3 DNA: TGTGCCAGCAGTGAATCGTGGCAGATCTACGAG. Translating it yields CASSESWQIYE. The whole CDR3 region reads CASSESWQIYEQYF.

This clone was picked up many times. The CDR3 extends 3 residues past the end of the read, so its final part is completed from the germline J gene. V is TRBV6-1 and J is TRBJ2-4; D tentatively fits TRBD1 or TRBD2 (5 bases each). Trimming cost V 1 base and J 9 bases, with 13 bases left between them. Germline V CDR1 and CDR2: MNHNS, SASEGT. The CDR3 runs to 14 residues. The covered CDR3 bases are TGTGCCAGCAGTGAAGGGCGCGTGAGGGGCATT. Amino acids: CASSEGRVRGI. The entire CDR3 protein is CASSEGRVRGIQYF.

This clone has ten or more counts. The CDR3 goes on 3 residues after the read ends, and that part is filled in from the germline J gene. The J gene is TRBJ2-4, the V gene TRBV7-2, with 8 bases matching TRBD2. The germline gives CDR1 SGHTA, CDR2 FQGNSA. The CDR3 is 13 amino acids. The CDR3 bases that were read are TGTGCCAGCAGCTTAGCTAGCGGGAATTTT. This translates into CASSLASGNF. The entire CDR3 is CASSLASGNFQYF.

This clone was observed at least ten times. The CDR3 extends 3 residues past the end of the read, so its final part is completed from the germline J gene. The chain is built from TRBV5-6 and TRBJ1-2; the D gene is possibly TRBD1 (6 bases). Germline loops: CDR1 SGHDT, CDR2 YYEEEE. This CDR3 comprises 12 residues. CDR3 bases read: TGTGCCAGCAGCGACGACAGGTCGGGC. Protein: CASSDDRSG. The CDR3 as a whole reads CASSDDRSGYTF.

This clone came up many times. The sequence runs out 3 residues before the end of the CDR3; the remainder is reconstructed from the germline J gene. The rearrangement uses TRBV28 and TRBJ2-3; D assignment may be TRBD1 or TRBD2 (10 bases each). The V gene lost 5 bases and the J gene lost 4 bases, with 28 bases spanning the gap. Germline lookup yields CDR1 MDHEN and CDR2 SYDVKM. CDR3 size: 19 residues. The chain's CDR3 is CASSRGQGLIAGGPDTQYF. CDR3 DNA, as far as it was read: TGTGCCAGCAGTCGGGGACAGGGGTTGATAGCGGGAGGTCCAGATACG. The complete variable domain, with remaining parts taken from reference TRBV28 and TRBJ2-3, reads DVKVTQSSRYLVKRTGEKVFLECVQDMDHENMFWYRQDPGLGLRLIYFSYDVKMKEKGDIPEGYSVSREKKERFSLILESASTNQTSMYLCASSRGQGLIAGGPDTQYFGPGTRLTVL.

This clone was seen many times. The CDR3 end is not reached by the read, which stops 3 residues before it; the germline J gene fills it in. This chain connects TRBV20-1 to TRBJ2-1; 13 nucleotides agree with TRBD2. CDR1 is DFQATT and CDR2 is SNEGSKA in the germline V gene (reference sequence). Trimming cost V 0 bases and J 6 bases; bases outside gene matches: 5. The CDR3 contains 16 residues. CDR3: CSARDGTSGEFNEQFF. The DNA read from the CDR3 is TGCAGTGCTAGAGATGGGACTAGCGGGGAATTCAATGAG.

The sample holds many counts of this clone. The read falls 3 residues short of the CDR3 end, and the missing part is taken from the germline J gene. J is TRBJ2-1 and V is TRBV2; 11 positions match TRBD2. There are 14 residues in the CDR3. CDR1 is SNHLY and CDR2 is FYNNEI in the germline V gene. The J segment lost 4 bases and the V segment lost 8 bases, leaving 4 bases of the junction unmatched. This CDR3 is CASSRLAGYNEQFF. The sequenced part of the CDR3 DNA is TGTGCCAGCTCTCGACTAGCGGGATACAATGAG.

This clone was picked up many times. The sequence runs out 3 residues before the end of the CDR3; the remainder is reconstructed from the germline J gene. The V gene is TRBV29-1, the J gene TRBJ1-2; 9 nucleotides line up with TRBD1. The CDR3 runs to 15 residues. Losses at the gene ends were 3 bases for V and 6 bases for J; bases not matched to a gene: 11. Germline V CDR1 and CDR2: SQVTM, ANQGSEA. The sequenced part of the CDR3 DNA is TGCAGCGTTGAGGTTTTCACGGACAGGGGCCATGGC. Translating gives CSVEVFTDRGHG. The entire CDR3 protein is CSVEVFTDRGHGYTF.

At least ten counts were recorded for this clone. Partial CDR3 DNA: TGTGCCAGCAGCCTTTCCACAGGGCAGCACCATGAG. It specifies CASSLSTGQHHE. The full CDR3 sequence reads CASSLSTGQHHEQFF. The genes are TRBV5-4 and TRBJ2-1; TRBD1 might be the D (6 bases). The read is 3 residues too short to cover the CDR3 end, so that end is filled in from the germline J gene. V was pared by 4 bases and J by 8 bases, with 19 bases between. Germline CDR1 is SGHNT and CDR2 is YYREEE (reference sequence). The CDR3 has 15 amino acids.

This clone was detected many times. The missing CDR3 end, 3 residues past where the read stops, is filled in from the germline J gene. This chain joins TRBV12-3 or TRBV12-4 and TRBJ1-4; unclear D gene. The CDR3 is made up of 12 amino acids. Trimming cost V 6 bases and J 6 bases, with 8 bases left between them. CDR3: CASRSADEKLFF. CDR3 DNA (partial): TGTGCCAGCAGGTCTGCGGATGAAAAA.

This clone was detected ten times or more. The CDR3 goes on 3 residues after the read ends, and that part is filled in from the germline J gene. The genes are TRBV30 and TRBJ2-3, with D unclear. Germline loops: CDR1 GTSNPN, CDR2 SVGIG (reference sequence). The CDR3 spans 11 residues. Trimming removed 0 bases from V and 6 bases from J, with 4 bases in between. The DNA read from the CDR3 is TGTGCCTGGAGTGTAGGGGATACG. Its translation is CAWSVGDT. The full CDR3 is CAWSVGDTQYF.

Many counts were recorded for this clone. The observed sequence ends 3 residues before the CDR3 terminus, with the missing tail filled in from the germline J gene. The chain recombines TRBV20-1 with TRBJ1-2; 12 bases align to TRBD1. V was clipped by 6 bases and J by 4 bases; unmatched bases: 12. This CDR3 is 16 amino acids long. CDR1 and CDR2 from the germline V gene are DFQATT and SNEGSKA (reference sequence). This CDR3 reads CSAVGQGAASSYGYTF. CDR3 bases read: TGCAGTGCGGTGGGACAGGGGGCGGCCTCCTCCTATGGC.

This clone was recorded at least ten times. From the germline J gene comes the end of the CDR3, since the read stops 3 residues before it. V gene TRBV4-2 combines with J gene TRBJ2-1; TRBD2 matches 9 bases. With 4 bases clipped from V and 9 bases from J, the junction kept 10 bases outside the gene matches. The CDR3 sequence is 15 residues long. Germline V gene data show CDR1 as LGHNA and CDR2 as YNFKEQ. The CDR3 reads CASSPSGREGGEQFF. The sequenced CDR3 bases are TGTGCCAGCAGCCCATCTGGGCGGGAGGGCGGTGAG.

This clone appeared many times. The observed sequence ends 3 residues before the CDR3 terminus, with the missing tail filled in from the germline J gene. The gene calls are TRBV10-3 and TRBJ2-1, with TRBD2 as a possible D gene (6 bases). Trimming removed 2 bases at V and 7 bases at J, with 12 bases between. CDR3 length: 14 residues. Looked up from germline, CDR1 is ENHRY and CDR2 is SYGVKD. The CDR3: CAISEGGPGNEQFF. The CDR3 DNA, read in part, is TGTGCCATCAGTGAGGGAGGGCCAGGGAATGAG.

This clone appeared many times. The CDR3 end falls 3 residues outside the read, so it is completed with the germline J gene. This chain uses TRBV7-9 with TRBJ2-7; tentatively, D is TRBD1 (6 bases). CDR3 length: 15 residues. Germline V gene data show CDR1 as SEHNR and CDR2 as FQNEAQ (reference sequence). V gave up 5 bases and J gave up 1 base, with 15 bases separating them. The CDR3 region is CASSLPLGASYEQYF. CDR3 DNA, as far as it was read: TGTGCCAGCAGCCTCCCTTTGGGGGCGTCCTACGAG. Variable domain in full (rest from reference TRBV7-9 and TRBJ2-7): DTGVSQNPRHKITKRGQNVTFRCDPISEHNRLYWYRQTLGQGPEFLTYFQNEAQLEKSRLLSDRFSAERPKGSFSTLEIQRTEQGDSAMYLCASSLPLGASYEQYFGPGTRLTVT.

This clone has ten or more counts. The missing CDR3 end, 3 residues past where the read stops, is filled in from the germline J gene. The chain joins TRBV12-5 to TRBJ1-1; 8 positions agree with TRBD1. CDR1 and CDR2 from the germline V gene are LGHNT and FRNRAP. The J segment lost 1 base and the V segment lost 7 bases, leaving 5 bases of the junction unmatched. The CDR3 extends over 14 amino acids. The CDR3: CASVPGTGNTEAFF. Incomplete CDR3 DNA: TGTGCTAGTGTCCCCGGGACAGGGAACACTGAA. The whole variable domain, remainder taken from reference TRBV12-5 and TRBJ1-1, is DARVTQTPRHKVTEMGQEVTMRCQPILGHNTVFWYRQTMMQGLELLAYFRNRAPLDDSGMPKDRFSAEMPDATLATLKIQPSEPRDSAVYFCASVPGTGNTEAFFGQGTRLTVV.

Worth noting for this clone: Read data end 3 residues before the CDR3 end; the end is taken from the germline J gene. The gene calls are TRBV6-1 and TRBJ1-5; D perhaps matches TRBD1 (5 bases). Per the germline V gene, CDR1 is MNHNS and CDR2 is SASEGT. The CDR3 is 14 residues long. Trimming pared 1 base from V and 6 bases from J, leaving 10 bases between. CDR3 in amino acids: CASSEVGAGQPQHF. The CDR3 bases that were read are TGTGCCAGCAGTGAAGTAGGGGCCGGTCAGCCC.